The next 18 T cell receptor beta chains were all read from a single sample in a study of T-cell memory formation after mild COVID-19. TCRdb re-analysed the 5' RACE reads in MiXCR, keeping a single row per CDR3 protein. The sample shows roughly 300,000 distinct CDR3 sequences, roughly 15% of them seen only once. Sequencing was performed on PBMCs or a T cell subset sorted from them (not recorded which). The receptors stem from a man between 18 and 35 years old who had mild COVID-19 (a few samples of this study predate the infection). Cell type and time point are not known.

The chain carries TRBV5-1 and TRBJ2-3; either TRBD1 or TRBD2 may fit D (5 bases each). Per the germline V gene, CDR1 is SGHRS and CDR2 is YFSETQ. The V end was cut by 5 bases, the J end by 6 bases, with 19 bases between. This CDR3 contains 15 residues. This chain's CDR3 is CASSPGPALLDTQYF. CDR3 DNA: TGCGCCAGCAGTCCGGGACCGGCCCTTTTGGATACGCAGTATTTT.

The rearrangement joins TRBV6-5 to TRBJ1-4; D is ambiguous. Per the germline V gene, CDR1 is MNHEY and CDR2 is SVGAGI. V was shortened by 5 bases and J by 7 bases, with 8 bases between the two germline ends. The CDR3 is made up of 12 amino acids. Written as DNA, the CDR3 is TGTGCCAGCAGTCAAAATGGTGAAAAACTGTTTTTT. As protein: CASSQNGEKLFF.

V gene TRBV4-3 combines with J gene TRBJ2-3, with 9 bases identical to TRBD2. Germline CDR1 and CDR2: LGHNA and YSLEER. CDR3 length equals 16 residues. The junction had 6 bases not matched to a gene; V was cut back by 3 bases and J by 2 bases. CDR3 in amino acids: CASSQHLAGLTDTQYF. The CDR3 DNA is TGCGCCAGCAGCCAGCACCTAGCGGGGCTCACAGATACGCAGTATTTT.

The chain uses TRBV7-2 and TRBJ2-3; D not certain. Germline V gene sequence: CDR1 SGHTA, CDR2 FQGNSA. The CDR3 is 13 amino acids. V was cut by 5 bases and J by 4 bases, with 10 bases left in between. CDR3 DNA: TGTGCCAGCAGCCTCAACAGCGCAGATACGCAGTATTTT. Amino acid sequence: CASSLNSADTQYF.

Ten or more counts support this clonotype. The chain uses TRBV6-2 or TRBV6-3 and TRBJ2-3; D remains ambiguous. The CDR3 length is 15 residues. V lost 0 bases, J lost 0 bases, and 7 bases lay in between. Germline CDR1 is MNHEY and CDR2 is SVGEGT. CDR3 coding DNA: TGTGCCAGCAGTTACTCCGTCGCTAGCACAGATACGCAGTATTTT. Translated: CASSYSVASTDTQYF.

The chain uses TRBV5-1 and TRBJ1-2; D might be TRBD1 (5 bases). Trimming removed 1 base from V and 3 bases from J, with 7 bases in between. The CDR3 consists of 13 residues. Germline V lookup: CDR1 SGHRS, CDR2 YFSETQ. DNA of the CDR3: TGCGCCAGCAGCTTGTCCAGGGACTATGGCTACACCTTC. Protein product: CASSLSRDYGYTF.

This clonotype was counted many times. The J gene is TRBJ2-3, the V gene TRBV5-1; no clear D gene. Per the germline V gene, CDR1 is SGHRS and CDR2 is YFSETQ. This CDR3 is 13 amino acids long. V was shortened by 1 base and J by 6 bases, with 9 bases between the two germline ends. Here the CDR3 reads CASSLILSDTQYF. The CDR3 DNA is TGCGCCAGCAGCTTGATTCTCTCGGATACGCAGTATTTT.

This clonotype was counted between two and nine times. The rearrangement links TRBV7-6 to TRBJ2-6; D not resolved. The CDR3 contains 19 residues. CDR1 is SGHVS, CDR2 FNYEAQ, per germline. V was shortened by 5 bases and J by 0 bases, with 20 bases between the two germline ends. The CDR3 spells CASSPPPGQPISGANVLTF. The CDR3 nucleotides read TGTGCCAGCAGCCCACCTCCCGGGCAGCCGATCTCTGGGGCCAACGTCCTGACTTTC.

J is TRBJ1-4 and V is TRBV10-3; D gene uncertain. The CDR3 has 11 residues. Looked up from germline, CDR1 is ENHRY and CDR2 is SYGVKD. Trimming pared 11 bases from V and 8 bases from J, leaving 12 bases between. The CDR3 spells CAATDGEKLFF. CDR3 coding DNA: TGTGCCGCGACGGACGGGGAAAAACTGTTTTTT.

The chain links TRBV7-2 to TRBJ1-2, with 9 bases aligning to TRBD1. J was trimmed by 6 bases and V by 9 bases; bases with no gene match: 11. The CDR3 is made up of 14 amino acids. Looked up from germline, CDR1 is SGHTA and CDR2 is FQGNSA. DNA for the CDR3: TGTGCCAGTATCACCGACAGGGGGACAAATGGCTACACCTTC. This gives the protein CASITDRGTNGYTF.

This clonotype was observed a handful of times. For the CDR3, the DNA is TGTGCCAGCAGCGACAGAGGGGGGATGATGGCTTTCTTT. The encoded protein is CASSDRGGMMAFF. The chain carries TRBV7-8 and TRBJ1-1; a possible D gene is TRBD1 (6 bases). Germline loops: CDR1 SGHVS, CDR2 FQNEAQ. The length of the CDR3 is 13 residues. With 5 bases removed from V and 11 bases from J, the gap between germline ends came to 18 bases. Drawing the rest from reference TRBV7-8 and TRBJ1-1, the complete variable domain is GAGVSQSPRYKVAKRGQDVALRCDPISGHVSLFWYQQALGQGPEFLTYFQNEAQLDKSGLPSDRFFAERPEGSVSTLKIQRTQQEDSAVYLCASSDRGGMMAFFGQGTRLTVV.

Only a few counts were recorded for this clonotype. The CDR3 DNA reads as TGTGCCAGCATCAGGACTAACACAGATACGCAGTATTTT. Its protein is CASIRTNTDTQYF. The gene calls are TRBV12-3 or TRBV12-4 and TRBJ2-3, with TRBD2 as a possible D gene (6 bases). V lost 7 bases and J 2 bases, leaving 10 bases between the germline ends. This CDR3 spans 13 amino acids.

This clonotype has a count of ten or more. This sequence joins TRBV7-3 and TRBJ2-1; TRBD1 aligns across 8 bases. Germline loops: CDR1 SGHTA, CDR2 FQGTGA. V shed 3 bases, J shed 3 bases, and the junction held 4 bases outside the gene matches. The CDR3 covers 15 residues. For the CDR3, the DNA is TGTGCCAGCAGCTTTGACAGGGGAGGCTACAATGAGCAGTTCTTC. Protein product: CASSFDRGGYNEQFF.

The genes are TRBV5-1 and TRBJ2-2; 8 nucleotides agree with TRBD1. Germline V gene lookup returns CDR1 SGHRS and CDR2 YFSETQ. The CDR3 is 15 amino acids. J lost 5 bases, V lost 3 bases, and 6 bases had no gene match. Here the CDR3 reads CASSSQTGATGELFF. The CDR3 DNA sequence: TGCGCCAGCAGCTCGCAGACAGGGGCAACCGGGGAGCTGTTTTTT.

A few counts support this clonotype. This chain uses TRBV7-2 with TRBJ1-2, with 9 bases matching TRBD1. Germline lookup yields CDR1 SGHTA and CDR2 FQGNSA. This CDR3 contains 15 residues. V was clipped by 2 bases and J by 4 bases; unmatched bases: 5. The CDR3 coding sequence is TGTGCCAGCAGCTTACAAACAGGGGGCATCTATGGCTACACCTTC. This gives the protein CASSLQTGGIYGYTF.

This clonotype has a handful of counts. This chain uses TRBV30 with TRBJ2-1; 7 bases line up with TRBD2. With 8 bases clipped from V and 9 bases from J, the junction kept 10 bases outside the gene matches. Germline V gene data show CDR1 as GTSNPN and CDR2 as SVGIG (reference sequence). The CDR3 extends over 12 amino acids. The CDR3 DNA reads TGTGCCCCTGGGGGGGGTACTTGTGAGCAGTTCTTC. Protein product: CAPGGGTCEQFF.

The sample holds a few counts of this clonotype. V usage is TRBV7-3 and J usage is TRBJ2-1; 8 bases line up with TRBD2. The CDR3 spans 15 residues. The germline gives CDR1 SGHTA, CDR2 FQGTGA. V dropped 6 bases and J dropped 8; count of bases not matched to a gene: 12. In DNA form, the CDR3 reads TGTGCCAGCAGAGTGGGAGCCGGGGGGGCCTATGAGCAGTTCTTC. Translation: CASRVGAGGAYEQFF. The full variable domain, rest sourced from reference TRBV7-3 and TRBJ2-1, is GAGVSQTPSNKVTEKGKYVELRCDPISGHTALYWYRQSLGQGPEFLIYFQGTGAADDSGLPNDRFFAVRPEGSVSTLKIQRTERGDSAVYLCASRVGAGGAYEQFFGPGTRLTVL.

The table lists this clonotype with a few counts. The V and J genes are TRBV10-1 and TRBJ2-7; D might be TRBD1 or TRBD2, each matching 6 bases. Germline assignment: CDR1 WNHNN and CDR2 SYGVQD (reference sequence). The CDR3 consists of 14 residues. V was pared by 4 bases and J by 5 bases, with 15 bases between. Here the CDR3 DNA reads TGCGCCAGCAGTGTGGGGGGCGCTGCCCACGAGCAGTACTTC. Translating gives CASSVGGAAHEQYF.